This TCR beta chain was sequenced during a study of T-cell reconstitution after alpha-beta-depleted transplantation in children. The study, taken as a whole, reports: Surviving recipient T cells and thymic progenitors accounted for the high day-60 TCRbeta diversity observed in some patients. Reportedly, only several hundred clones from non-depleted graft cells drove alpha-beta T-cell counts at about two months. A year had passed since transplant, and T-cell counts and diversity by then came mostly from newly produced T cells.

Researchers prepared the TCRbeta library using unique molecular identifiers, the study reports. MiXCR, run by TCRdb on the PCR reads, gives a single entry per CDR3 protein. This sample has fewer than 550,000 distinct CDR3 sequences, with 10% to 13% found just once. Remarks on this clonotype: Antigen: not known. A much larger clone is a single base away; this may be a read error.

The source is a child younger than 10 with inherited bone marrow failure, due to receive a stem cell transplant. The material was PBMCs, obtained before TCRalphabeta/CD19-depleted stem cell transplant.

The CDR3 DNA reads as TGCGCCTGCAGCTTGACTCTGAGGACTAGACAAGAGACCCAGTACTTC. It yields the protein CACSLTLRTRQETQYF. The chain combines TRBV5-1 with TRBJ2-5; TRBD2 matches at 7 bases. Germline V gene sequence: CDR1 SGHRS, CDR2 YFSETQ. The CDR3 contains 16 residues.